Listed below are T cell receptor beta chains from one sample, sequenced in a study of fetal regulatory T cell absence and autoimmunity. Profiled with immunoSEQ multiplex PCR; TCRdb holds only in-frame clones, not every one. The sample lists around 100,000 clones, about two thirds occurring once. Sequences were obtained from pancreas tissue. The receptors here all came from a male donor with IPEX syndrome. Both conserved end residues are part of each CDR3. The D gene is left open where the match is weak. Clone size is not always given. Where it is, it says once, few, many or a class for expanded clones.

TRBJ2-7 | - | TRBV12-5 | - | TGTGCTAGTGGTTTGGGAGGGGGGGGATCGTACTTC | CASGLGGGGSYF
TRBJ1-1 | - | TRBV2 | - | TGTGCCAGCTCCCGGACGACAGGAAGGAACACTGAAGCTTTCTTT | CASSRTTGRNTEAFF
TRBJ1-5 | - | TRBV6-6 | - | TGTGCCAGCAGTAGGGTCGCGAGCAATCAGCCCCAGCATTTT | CASSRVASNQPQHF
TRBJ2-5 | - | TRBV9 | TRBD2 | TGTGCCAGCAGCGTAGGGGGTAGCGGGGCGACTGAGACCCAGTACTTC | CASSVGGSGATETQYF
TRBJ2-7 | - | TRBV30 | - | TGTGCCTGGAGTGACACCTCCTACGAGCAGTACTTC | CAWSDTSYEQYF
TRBJ2-4 | once | TRBV4-1 | - | TGCGCCAGCAGCCAAGGGGCGATTACGGGCAAAAACATTCAGTACTTC | CASSQGAITGKNIQYF
TRBJ2-1 | - | TRBV4-2 | TRBD2 | TGTGCCAGCAGCCAAGCCAGGCTAGCGGGGACCTCCTACAATGAGCAGTTCTTC | CASSQARLAGTSYNEQFF
TRBJ2-7 | - | TRBV6-5 | - | TGTGCCAGCAGTTACAGGGCAGGCGAGCAGTACTTC | CASSYRAGEQYF
TRBJ2-3 | - | TRBV9 | TRBD1 | TGTGCCAGCAGCGTAGTGGACAGGGCTACAGATACGCAGTATTTT | CASSVVDRATDTQYF
TRBJ2-5 | - | TRBV4-1 | TRBD2 | TGCGCCAGCAGCCCGACTAGCGGGGGGCCCTGGGGGACCCAGTACTTC | CASSPTSGGPWGTQYF
TRBJ2-2 | - | TRBV5-1 | - | TGCGCCAGCAGCTCGGTGCCTCCCGACGGGGAGCTGTTTTTT | CASSSVPPDGELFF
TRBJ2-3 | few | TRBV10-3 | - | TGTGCCATCAGTGATTTGCGCGAAGATACGCAGTATTTT | CAISDLREDTQYF
TRBJ1-3 | once | TRBV7-2 | - | TGTGCCAGCGGCCCGAGTTCTGGAAACACCATATATTTT | CASGPSSGNTIYF
TRBJ1-1 | - | TRBV5-1 | - | TGCGCCAGCAGCGGTCGCCACAGGGACACTGAAGCTTTCTTT | CASSGRHRDTEAFF
TRBJ1-1 | - | TRBV5-1 | - | TGCGCCAGCAGCTTCGATACAGGGTGGCCTGAAGCTTTCTTT | CASSFDTGWPEAFF
TRBJ2-7 | - | TRBV10-3 | TRBD2 | TGTGCCATAGCGGGAAACTCCTACGAGCAGTACTTC | CAIAGNSYEQYF
TRBJ2-1 | once | TRBV5-1 | TRBD2 | TGCGCCAGCAGCTCCGGGACTAGCGTCTACAATGAGCAGTTCTTC | CASSSGTSVYNEQFF
TRBJ1-2 | few | TRBV11-3 | - | TGTGCCAGCAGTCCCCAGGGCGGCTATGGCTACACCTTC | CASSPQGGYGYTF
TRBJ1-2 | few | TRBV13 | - | TGTGCCAGCAGCTTACAGGGGACCTATGGCTACACCTTC | CASSLQGTYGYTF
TRBJ1-3 | - | TRBV2 | - | TGTGCCAGCAGGGGGACATCCTCTGGAAACACCATATATTTT | CASRGTSSGNTIYF
TRBJ2-7 | - | TRBV7-2 | - | TGTGCCAGCAGCTTAAACTCCTACGAGCAGTACTTC | CASSLNSYEQYF
TRBJ1-1 | - | TRBV4-1 | - | TGCGCCAGCAGCCAAGAGAACACTGAAGCTTTCTTT | CASSQENTEAFF
TRBJ2-2 | - | TRBV19 | TRBD1 | TGTGCCAGTAGTCGGGGACAGGTGAACACCGGGGAGCTGTTTTTT | CASSRGQVNTGELFF